Below, 30 T cell receptor beta chains from the same sample are listed, as sequenced in a study of blood T cell repertoires in COVID-19. Profiled with immunoSEQ multiplex PCR; TCRdb holds only in-frame clones, not every one. The sample has about 42,000 clones; around 73% are singletons. The specimen was peripheral blood. These receptor sequences come from a woman between 70 and 85 years old with acute or convalescent COVID-19.

The count of this clone is one. CDR3 coding DNA: TGTGCCAGCAGCTACCAGGGACAGGAAAATTCACCCCTCCACTTT. This encodes CASSYQGQENSPLHF. This chain links TRBV11-2 with TRBJ1-6, with 8 nucleotides matching TRBD1. The V segment lost 4 bases and the J segment 7 bases; nucleotides outside the gene matches: 6. The germline gives CDR1 SGHAT, CDR2 FQNNGV. CDR3 length: 15 residues.

The chain carries TRBV6-1 and TRBJ1-1, with D maybe TRBD1 (6 bases). V was clipped by 2 bases and J by 4 bases, with 11 bases between them. The CDR3 spans 14 residues. Germline V gene lookup returns CDR1 MNHNS and CDR2 SASEGT. The CDR3 DNA reads TGTGCCAGCAGTGAACCAGGGGCTGTCACTGAAGCTTTCTTT. Amino acid sequence: CASSEPGAVTEAFF.

The gene calls are TRBV11-2 and TRBJ2-2; 7 bases match TRBD2. The germline V gene has CDR1 SGHAT and CDR2 FQNNGV. The ends lost 5 bases at V and 3 bases at J; junction bases unmatched: 18. The CDR3 length is 19 residues. Here the CDR3 DNA reads TGTGCCAGCAGCGCCCAAACCCCGACCCAGCGGGATGACACCGGGGAGCTGTTTTTT. Translating gives CASSAQTPTQRDDTGELFF.

The CDR3 reads CASSIGGLGYNEQFF. Here the CDR3 DNA reads TGTGCCAGTAGTATAGGCGGACTAGGTTACAATGAGCAGTTCTTC. The chain carries TRBV19 and TRBJ2-1; 7 nucleotides align to TRBD2. The CDR3 spans 15 residues. V lost 1 base and J lost 4; bases outside the gene matches: 4. Germline CDR1 reads LNHDA; CDR2 reads SQIVND (reference sequence).

The gene calls are TRBV10-1 and TRBJ2-1; 9 nucleotides align to TRBD1. Trimming cost V 7 bases and J 5 bases; bases outside gene matches: 9. Germline assignment: CDR1 WNHNN and CDR2 SYGVQD (reference sequence). The CDR3 consists of 15 residues. The CDR3 DNA reads TGCGCCAGCAACTCGGTGGGACAGGGTGACAATGAGCAGTTCTTC. Translated: CASNSVGQGDNEQFF.

This chain joins TRBV11-2 and TRBJ1-5; D not certain. V lost 1 base to trimming and J lost 7 bases, with 11 bases between them. Germline-derived CDR1 and CDR2 are SGHAT and FQNNGV. The length of the CDR3 is 14 residues. The CDR3 region has the DNA TGTGCCAGCAGCTTAGGGAGGGTCGGGCAGCCCCAGCATTTT. Translated: CASSLGRVGQPQHF.

The chain joins TRBV20-1 to TRBJ1-2; TRBD1 matches 7 bases. The junction had 7 bases not matched to a gene; V was cut back by 3 bases and J by 3 bases. The germline CDR1 and CDR2 sequences are DFQATT and SNEGSKA (reference sequence). The CDR3 sequence is 14 residues long. The CDR3 loop is CSASPWDRDYGYTF. DNA of the CDR3: TGCAGTGCTAGTCCTTGGGACAGAGACTATGGCTACACCTTC.

The J gene is TRBJ2-1, the V gene TRBV5-6; D might be TRBD1 (6 bases). Looked up from germline, CDR1 is SGHDT and CDR2 is YYEEEE. Trimming shortened V by 1 base and J by 7 bases, and 12 bases separated the two germline ends. This CDR3 is 14 amino acids long. The CDR3 reads CASSLRRGMNEQFF. CDR3 nucleotides: TGTGCCAGCAGCTTGCGCAGGGGTATGAATGAGCAGTTCTTC.

This chain joins TRBV29-1 and TRBJ1-1, with D possibly matching TRBD1 (5 bases). This CDR3 region has 13 residues. The V gene lost 7 bases and the J gene lost 2 bases, with 14 bases spanning the gap. Germline assignment: CDR1 SQVTM and CDR2 ANQGSEA. As DNA, the CDR3 is TGCAGCGGAAGCCGCGGGGCAAACACTGAAGCTTTCTTT. Its protein product is CSGSRGANTEAFF. Based on the CDR3 plus reference TRBV29-1 and TRBJ1-1, the full variable domain is SAVISQKPSRDICQRGTSLTIQCQVDSQVTMMFWYRQQPGQSLTLIATANQGSEATYESGFVIDKFPISRPNLTFSTLTVSNMSPEDSSIYLCSGSRGANTEAFFGQGTRLTVV.

The rearrangement links TRBV27 to TRBJ1-2; 10 bases line up with TRBD1. The trim removed 3 bases at V and 1 base at J, leaving 17 bases unmatched. The V gene's germline CDR1 is MNHEY and CDR2 SMNVEV (reference sequence). The CDR3 has 20 amino acids. The CDR3 nucleotides are TGTGCCAGCAGTTTTAGGGCGGTAAGGACAGGGGGTCCGTTTAACTATGGCTACACCTTC. Encoded protein: CASSFRAVRTGGPFNYGYTF.

The chain couples TRBV11-2 to TRBJ1-2; 9 bases align to TRBD1. Looked up from germline, CDR1 is SGHAT and CDR2 is FQNNGV. V lost 0 bases to trimming and J lost 5 bases; unmatched junction nucleotides: 4. This CDR3 contains 15 residues. CDR3 amino acids: CASSLDGTGIYGYTF. CDR3 sequence (DNA): TGTGCCAGCAGCTTAGATGGGACAGGGATTTATGGCTACACCTTC.

V and J are TRBV19 and TRBJ2-3; maybe TRBD1 (6 bases). The length of the CDR3 is 16 residues. V dropped 0 bases and J dropped 0 bases, with 10 bases sitting between them. Germline V gene sequence: CDR1 LNHDA, CDR2 SQIVND (reference sequence). The CDR3: CASSIDRGPSTDTQYF. In DNA, the CDR3 is TGTGCCAGTAGTATAGACAGGGGACCTAGCACAGATACGCAGTATTTT.

This clone was counted a single time. CDR3 nucleotide sequence: TGTGCCAGTAGTACCGGACAGGGTCAGGCAGATACGCAGTATTTT. Protein: CASSTGQGQADTQYF. V gene TRBV19 combines with J gene TRBJ2-3; 8 positions agree with TRBD1. The V gene's germline CDR1 is LNHDA and CDR2 SQIVND (reference sequence). The CDR3 runs 15 residues. Trimming took 4 bases from V and 4 from J; bases not matched to a gene: 7.

This clone appeared a few times. This chain uses TRBV6-5 with TRBJ2-1, with D maybe TRBD2 (6 bases). The CDR3 covers 12 residues. CDR1 is MNHEY and CDR2 is SVGAGI in the germline V gene. Trimming removed 8 bases at V and 7 bases at J, with 12 bases between. The CDR3 reads CASSSVSNEQFF. The CDR3 coding sequence is TGTGCCAGCTCTAGCGTTTCGAATGAGCAGTTCTTC.

V gene TRBV19 combines with J gene TRBJ2-3; 8 bases map to TRBD1. The junction had 1 base not matched to a gene; V was cut back by 5 bases and J by 0 bases. The germline CDR1 and CDR2 sequences are LNHDA and SQIVND (reference sequence). The CDR3 runs 14 residues. The CDR3 spells CASSDRGSTDTQYF. CDR3 nucleotides: TGTGCCAGTAGTGACAGGGGTAGCACAGATACGCAGTATTTT.

This rearrangement joins TRBV27 to TRBJ2-7; D is possibly TRBD1 (5 bases). V gave up 5 bases and J gave up 5 bases, with 13 bases separating them. Germline CDR1 and CDR2: MNHEY and SMNVEV (reference sequence). The CDR3 totals 13 residues. The CDR3 sequence: CASSTRQYHEQYF. Here the CDR3 DNA reads TGTGCCAGCAGTACCAGACAGTACCACGAGCAGTACTTC.

The chain uses TRBV6-5 and TRBJ2-2, with D possibly matching TRBD1 (5 bases). Germline CDR1 is MNHEY and CDR2 is SVGAGI. The V gene lost 8 bases and the J gene lost 4 bases, with 14 bases spanning the gap. The CDR3 runs 14 residues. Written as DNA, the CDR3 is TGTGCCAGCGGGGCAGGTTGGGGCACCGGGGAGCTGTTTTTT. Translation: CASGAGWGTGELFF.

The chain has TRBV7-8 and TRBJ1-1, with D unresolved. The CDR3 sequence is 14 residues long. V was pared by 5 bases and J by 0 bases, with 10 bases between. Per germline, CDR1 SGHVS and CDR2 FQNEAQ. This CDR3 reads CASSPTGMNTEAFF. The CDR3, as DNA: TGTGCCAGCAGCCCCACGGGAATGAACACTGAAGCTTTCTTT.

This clone has more than one count but fewer than ten. The CDR3 DNA follows: TGTGCCATCAGTGAGAATCTCGGTAGTAGCAATCAGCCCCAGCATTTT. Protein product: CAISENLGSSNQPQHF. The chain is built from TRBV10-3 and TRBJ1-5; D remains ambiguous. Germline V CDR1 and CDR2: ENHRY, SYGVKD. This CDR3 spans 16 amino acids. V lost 2 bases and J 0 bases, leaving 11 bases between the germline ends.

The chain joins TRBV6-2 or TRBV6-3 to TRBJ1-5, with 11 bases fitting TRBD1. Trimming cost V 3 bases and J 7 bases; bases outside gene matches: 14. Germline-derived CDR1 and CDR2 are MNHEY and SVGEGT. This CDR3 has 18 amino acids. Written as DNA, the CDR3 is TGTGCCAGCAGTTATCCAAACTTTAGGACAGGGGGCCGGCAGCCCCAGCATTTT. Amino acids: CASSYPNFRTGGRQPQHF.

This sequence joins TRBV24-1 and TRBJ2-3; 7 bases map to TRBD2. With V trimmed by 1 base and J by 3 bases, 3 bases remained unmatched. CDR1 and CDR2 from the germline V gene are KGHDR and SFDVKD. The CDR3 is 15 residues long. CDR3 region: CATSDLVGGTDTQYF. CDR3 nucleotides: TGTGCCACCAGTGATTTAGTGGGAGGGACAGATACGCAGTATTTT.

The table lists this clone with a few counts. The V gene is TRBV5-6, the J gene TRBJ2-7; TRBD1 aligns across 9 bases. CDR1 is SGHDT, CDR2 YYEEEE, per germline. The CDR3 extends over 14 amino acids. The ends lost 2 bases at V and 8 bases at J; junction bases unmatched: 8. The DNA for the CDR3 is TGTGCCAGCAGCTTATGGGACAGGGAATCCCAGCAGTACTTC. Its translation: CASSLWDRESQQYF.

The V and J genes are TRBV3-1 (or the pseudogene TRBV3-2) and TRBJ1-2; the D gene is possibly TRBD1 (5 bases). V was pared by 2 bases and J by 1 base, with 8 bases between. In germline, CDR1 is LGHDT, CDR2 YNNKEL (reference sequence). This CDR3 is 14 amino acids long. In DNA form, the CDR3 reads TGTGCCAGCAGCCAACAAGGGGTTAACTATGGCTACACCTTC. Its translation is CASSQQGVNYGYTF.

The rearrangement uses TRBV18 and TRBJ2-5, with D possibly TRBD1 on 5 matching bases. The CDR3 sequence is 16 residues long. Germline V gives CDR1 KGHSH, CDR2 LQKENI. V gave up 2 bases and J gave up 4 bases, with 17 bases separating them. The CDR3: CASSPFDRRATETQYF. The CDR3 DNA reads as TGTGCCAGCTCACCATTTGACAGACGAGCGACAGAGACCCAGTACTTC.

This chain joins TRBV30 and TRBJ2-2; 7 nucleotides align to TRBD2. Looked up from germline, CDR1 is GTSNPN and CDR2 is SVGIG (reference sequence). This CDR3 has 14 amino acids. V was pared by 0 bases and J by 5 bases, with 3 bases of the junction left unmatched. The CDR3 nucleotides read TGTGCCTGGAGTGTTCCGGGGGGTACCGGGGAGCTGTTTTTT. Its translation: CAWSVPGGTGELFF. Using reference TRBV30 and TRBJ2-2 for the parts outside the CDR3, the full variable domain is SQTIHQWPATLVQPVGSPLSLECTVEGTSNPNLYWYRQAAGRGLQLLFYSVGIGQISSEVPQNLSASRPQDRQFILSSKKLLLSDSGFYLCAWSVPGGTGELFFGEGSRLTVL.

This sequence joins TRBV5-1 and TRBJ2-5; 7 bases align to TRBD1. CDR1 and CDR2 from the germline V gene are SGHRS and YFSETQ. V gave up 5 bases and J gave up 0 bases; unmatched junction bases: 7. CDR3 length: 15 amino acids. This CDR3 is CASRKSGQNQETQYF. The CDR3 region has the DNA TGCGCCAGCAGGAAATCGGGACAGAACCAAGAGACCCAGTACTTC.

The V call is TRBV18, the J call TRBJ1-6; D is ambiguous. CDR3 length: 13 amino acids. Germline V gene lookup returns CDR1 KGHSH and CDR2 LQKENI. V was trimmed by 3 bases and J by 9 bases, leaving 9 bases between them. The CDR3 DNA sequence: TGTGCCAGCTCACCCCCCCGTCCTTCACCCCTCCACTTT. Protein sequence: CASSPPRPSPLHF.

CDR3 coding DNA: TGCGCCAGCAGCCCCTCCGTGGCGTTTGGCGAGGATGAAAAACTGTTTTTT. Translating gives CASSPSVAFGEDEKLFF. The chain has TRBV4-1 and TRBJ1-4; D is undetermined. Trimming removed 4 bases at V and 6 bases at J, with 21 bases between. Germline values: CDR1 MGHRA, CDR2 YSYEKL. CDR3 length: 17 residues.

This chain connects TRBV10-3 to TRBJ1-6; 10 bases are a match to TRBD1. Germline CDR1 reads ENHRY; CDR2 reads SYGVKD. The CDR3 sequence is 15 residues long. Trimming removed 3 bases from V and 7 bases from J; junction bases left unmatched: 3. The DNA for the CDR3 is TGTGCCATCAGTGAAGGACAGGGGGGAAATTCACCCCTCCACTTT. Residues: CAISEGQGGNSPLHF.

The genes are TRBV5-6 and TRBJ2-7; D is perhaps TRBD1 (5 bases). Trimming took off 0 bases at V and 1 base at J, with 11 bases between the two ends. Germline loops: CDR1 SGHDT, CDR2 YYEEEE. This CDR3 has 15 residues. This chain's CDR3 is CASSLGRVRSYEQYF. The CDR3 DNA reads TGTGCCAGCAGCTTGGGCAGGGTGAGGTCCTACGAGCAGTACTTC. Drawing the rest from reference TRBV5-6 and TRBJ2-7, the complete variable domain is DAGVTQSPTHLIKTRGQQVTLRCSPKSGHDTVSWYQQALGQGPQFIFQYYEEEERQRGNFPDRFSGHQFPNYSSELNVNALLLGDSALYLCASSLGRVRSYEQYFGPGTRLTVT.